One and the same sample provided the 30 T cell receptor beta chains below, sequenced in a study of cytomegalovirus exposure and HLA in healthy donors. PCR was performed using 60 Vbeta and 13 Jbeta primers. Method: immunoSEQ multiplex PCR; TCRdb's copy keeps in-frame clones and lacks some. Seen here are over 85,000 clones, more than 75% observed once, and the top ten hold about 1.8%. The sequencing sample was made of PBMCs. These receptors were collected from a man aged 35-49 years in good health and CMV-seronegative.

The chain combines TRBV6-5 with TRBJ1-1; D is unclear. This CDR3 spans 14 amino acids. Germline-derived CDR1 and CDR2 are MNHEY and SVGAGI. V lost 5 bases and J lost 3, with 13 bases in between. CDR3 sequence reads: CASSRSGRDTEAFF. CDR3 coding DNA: TGTGCCAGCAGTCGCTCCGGGAGGGACACTGAAGCTTTCTTT.

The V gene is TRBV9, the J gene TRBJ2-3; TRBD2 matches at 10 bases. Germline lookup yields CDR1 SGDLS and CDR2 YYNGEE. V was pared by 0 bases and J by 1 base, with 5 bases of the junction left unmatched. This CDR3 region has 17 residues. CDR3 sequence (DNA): TGTGCCAGCAGCGTAGGTATAGCGGGGGGCCGCACAGATACGCAGTATTTT. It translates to CASSVGIAGGRTDTQYF.

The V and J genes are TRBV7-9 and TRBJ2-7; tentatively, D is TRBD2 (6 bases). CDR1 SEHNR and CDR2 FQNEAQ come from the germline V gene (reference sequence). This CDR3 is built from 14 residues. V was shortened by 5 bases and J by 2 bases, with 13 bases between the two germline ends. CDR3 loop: CASSPAVAAYEQYF. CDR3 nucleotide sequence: TGTGCCAGCAGCCCCGCGGTAGCGGCCTACGAGCAGTACTTC.

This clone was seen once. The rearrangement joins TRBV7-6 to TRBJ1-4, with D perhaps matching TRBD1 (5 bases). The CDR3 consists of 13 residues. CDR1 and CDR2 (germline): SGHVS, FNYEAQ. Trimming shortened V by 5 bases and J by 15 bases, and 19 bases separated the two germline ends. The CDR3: CASSLAGGLRMFF. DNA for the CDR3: TGTGCCAGCAGCCTCGCGGGGGGACTTAGGATGTTTTTT.

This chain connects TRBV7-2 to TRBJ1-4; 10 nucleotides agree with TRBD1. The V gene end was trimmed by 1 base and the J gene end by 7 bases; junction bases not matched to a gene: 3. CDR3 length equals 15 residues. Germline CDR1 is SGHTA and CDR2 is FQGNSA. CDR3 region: CASSLGQGAGEKLFF. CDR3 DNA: TGTGCCAGCAGCTTAGGACAGGGGGCTGGTGAAAAACTGTTTTTT.

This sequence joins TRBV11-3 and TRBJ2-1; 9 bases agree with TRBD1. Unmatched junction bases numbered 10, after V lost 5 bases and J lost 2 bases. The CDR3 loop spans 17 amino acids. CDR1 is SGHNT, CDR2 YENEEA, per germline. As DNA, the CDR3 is TGTGCCAGCAGCCCAAGGGACAGGGATGGGCCCTACAATGAGCAGTTCTTC. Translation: CASSPRDRDGPYNEQFF.

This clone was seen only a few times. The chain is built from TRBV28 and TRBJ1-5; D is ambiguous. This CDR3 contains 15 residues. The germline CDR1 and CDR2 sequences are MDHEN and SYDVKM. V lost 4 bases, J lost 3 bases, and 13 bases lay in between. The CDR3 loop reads CASSSRGTVNQPQHF. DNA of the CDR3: TGTGCCAGCAGTTCACGCGGTACGGTCAATCAGCCCCAGCATTTT. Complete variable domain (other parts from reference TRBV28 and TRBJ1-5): DVKVTQSSRYLVKRTGEKVFLECVQDMDHENMFWYRQDPGLGLRLIYFSYDVKMKEKGDIPEGYSVSREKKERFSLILESASTNQTSMYLCASSSRGTVNQPQHFGDGTRLSIL.

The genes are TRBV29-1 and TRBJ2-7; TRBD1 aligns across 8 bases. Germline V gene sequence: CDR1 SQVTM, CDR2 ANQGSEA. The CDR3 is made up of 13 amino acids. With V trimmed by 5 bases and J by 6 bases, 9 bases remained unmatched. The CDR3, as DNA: TGCAGCGTTAAAAGGGACAGGCACCCCGAGCAGTACTTC. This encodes CSVKRDRHPEQYF.

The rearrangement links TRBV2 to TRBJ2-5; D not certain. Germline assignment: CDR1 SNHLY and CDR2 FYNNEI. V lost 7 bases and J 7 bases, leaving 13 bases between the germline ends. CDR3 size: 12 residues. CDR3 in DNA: TGTGCCAGCAACGGAGATCTAGGGACCCAGTACTTC. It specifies CASNGDLGTQYF. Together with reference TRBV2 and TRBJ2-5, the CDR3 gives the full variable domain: EPEVTQTPSHQVTQMGQEVILRCVPISNHLYFYWYRQILGQKVEFLVSFYNNEISEKSEIFDDQFSVERPDGSNFTLKIRSTKLEDSAMYFCASNGDLGTQYFGPGTRLLVL.

The CDR3 is CASSVGDSYNEQFF. Here the CDR3 DNA reads TGTGCCAGCAGCGTGGGGGACAGCTACAATGAGCAGTTCTTC. The chain couples TRBV9 to TRBJ2-1; 7 nucleotides align to TRBD1. V shed 2 bases, J shed 3 bases, and the junction held 2 bases outside the gene matches. This CDR3 contains 14 residues. Germline values: CDR1 SGDLS, CDR2 YYNGEE.

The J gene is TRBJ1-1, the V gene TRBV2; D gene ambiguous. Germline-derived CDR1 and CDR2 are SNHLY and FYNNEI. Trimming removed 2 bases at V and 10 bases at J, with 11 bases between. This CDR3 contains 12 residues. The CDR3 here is CASSERGSLAFF. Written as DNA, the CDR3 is TGTGCCAGCAGTGAAAGAGGGTCTTTAGCTTTCTTT.

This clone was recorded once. The CDR3 DNA reads TGTGCCAGCAGCCAAGATCGGGGGAGTGAGCAGTTCTTC. It translates to CASSQDRGSEQFF. This chain uses TRBV4-2 with TRBJ2-1; D is possibly TRBD2 (6 bases). From germline, CDR1 is LGHNA and CDR2 YNFKEQ. V dropped 0 bases and J dropped 9 bases, with 9 bases sitting between them. The CDR3 runs to 13 residues.

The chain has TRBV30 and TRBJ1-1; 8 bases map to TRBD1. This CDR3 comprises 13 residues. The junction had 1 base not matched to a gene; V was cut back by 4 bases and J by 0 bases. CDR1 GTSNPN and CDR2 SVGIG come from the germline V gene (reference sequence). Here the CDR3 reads CAWNRGMNTEAFF. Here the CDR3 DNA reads TGTGCCTGGAACAGGGGGATGAACACTGAAGCTTTCTTT.

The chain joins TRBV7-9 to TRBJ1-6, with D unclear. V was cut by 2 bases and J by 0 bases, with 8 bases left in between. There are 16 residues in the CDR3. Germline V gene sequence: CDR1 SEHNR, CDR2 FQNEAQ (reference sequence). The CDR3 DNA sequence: TGTGCCAGCAGCTTACAGAGGAGCTCCTATAATTCACCCCTCCACTTT. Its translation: CASSLQRSSYNSPLHF.

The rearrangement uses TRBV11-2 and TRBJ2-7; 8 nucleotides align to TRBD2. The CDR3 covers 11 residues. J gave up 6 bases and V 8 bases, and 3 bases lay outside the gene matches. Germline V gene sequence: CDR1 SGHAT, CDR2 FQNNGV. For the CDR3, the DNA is TGTGCCAGCGGGCGGGGGGCCGAGCAGTACTTC. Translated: CASGRGAEQYF.

CDR3 protein: CASSLGANTEAFF. CDR3 bases: TGTGCCAGCAGCTTGGGAGCGAACACTGAAGCTTTCTTT. The chain employs TRBV5-4 and TRBJ1-1; no definite D call. The CDR3 consists of 13 residues. CDR1 SGHNT and CDR2 YYREEE come from the germline V gene (reference sequence). The V gene lost 0 bases and the J gene lost 1 base, with 4 bases spanning the gap.

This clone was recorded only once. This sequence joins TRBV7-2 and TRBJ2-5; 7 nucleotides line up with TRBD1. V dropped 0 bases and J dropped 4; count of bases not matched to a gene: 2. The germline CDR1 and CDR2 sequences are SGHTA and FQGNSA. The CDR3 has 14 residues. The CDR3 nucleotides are TGTGCCAGCAGCTTAGCGGGACAGTTAGAGACCCAGTACTTC. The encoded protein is CASSLAGQLETQYF.

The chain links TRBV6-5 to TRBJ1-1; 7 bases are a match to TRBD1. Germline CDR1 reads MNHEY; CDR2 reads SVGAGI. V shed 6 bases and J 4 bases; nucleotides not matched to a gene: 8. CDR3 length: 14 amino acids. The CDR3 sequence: CASRIQGTGTEAFF. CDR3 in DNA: TGTGCCAGCAGAATACAGGGGACGGGCACTGAAGCTTTCTTT.

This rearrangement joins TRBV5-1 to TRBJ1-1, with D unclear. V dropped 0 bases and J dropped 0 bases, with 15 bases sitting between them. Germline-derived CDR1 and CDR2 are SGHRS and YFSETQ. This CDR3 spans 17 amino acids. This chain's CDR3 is CASSLASLAVMNTEAFF. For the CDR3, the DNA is TGCGCCAGCAGCTTGGCCAGTCTAGCTGTGATGAACACTGAAGCTTTCTTT.

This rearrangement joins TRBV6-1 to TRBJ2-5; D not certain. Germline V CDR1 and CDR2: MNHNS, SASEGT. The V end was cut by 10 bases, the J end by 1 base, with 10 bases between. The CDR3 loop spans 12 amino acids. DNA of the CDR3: TGTGCCACACAACCGTTCCAAGAGACCCAGTACTTC. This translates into CATQPFQETQYF.

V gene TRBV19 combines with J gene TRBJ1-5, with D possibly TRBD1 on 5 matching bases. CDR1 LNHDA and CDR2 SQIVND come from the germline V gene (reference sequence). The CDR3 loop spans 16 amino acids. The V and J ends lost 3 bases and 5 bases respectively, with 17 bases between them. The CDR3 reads CASSILSPTDYQPQHF. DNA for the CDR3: TGTGCCAGTAGTATTTTGTCTCCGACAGATTATCAGCCCCAGCATTTT.

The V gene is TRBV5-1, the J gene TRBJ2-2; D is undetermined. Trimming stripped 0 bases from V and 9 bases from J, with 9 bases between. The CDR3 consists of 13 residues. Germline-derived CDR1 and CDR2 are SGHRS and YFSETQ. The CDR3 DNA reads TGCGCCAGCAGCTTGGAAGTCACTAGGGAGCTGTTTTTT. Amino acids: CASSLEVTRELFF.

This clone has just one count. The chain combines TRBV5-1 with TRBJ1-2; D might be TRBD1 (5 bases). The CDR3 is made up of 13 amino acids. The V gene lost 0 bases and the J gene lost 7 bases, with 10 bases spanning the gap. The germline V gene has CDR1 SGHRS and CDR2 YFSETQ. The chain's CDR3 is CASSLETVGGYTF. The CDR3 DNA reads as TGCGCCAGCAGCTTGGAGACAGTTGGTGGCTACACCTTC.

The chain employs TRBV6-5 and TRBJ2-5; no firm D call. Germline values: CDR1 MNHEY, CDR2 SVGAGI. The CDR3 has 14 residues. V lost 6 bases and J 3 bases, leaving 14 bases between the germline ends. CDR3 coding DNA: TGTGCCAGCAGCCCCTTAGCCTCAGAAGAGACCCAGTACTTC. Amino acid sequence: CASSPLASEETQYF.

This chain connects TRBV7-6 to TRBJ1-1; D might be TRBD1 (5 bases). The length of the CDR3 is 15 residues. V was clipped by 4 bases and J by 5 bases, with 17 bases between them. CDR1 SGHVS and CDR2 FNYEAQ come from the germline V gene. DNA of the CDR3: TGTGCCAGCAGCTCGCTATGGGGGGAGGGAACTGAAGCTTTCTTT. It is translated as CASSSLWGEGTEAFF.

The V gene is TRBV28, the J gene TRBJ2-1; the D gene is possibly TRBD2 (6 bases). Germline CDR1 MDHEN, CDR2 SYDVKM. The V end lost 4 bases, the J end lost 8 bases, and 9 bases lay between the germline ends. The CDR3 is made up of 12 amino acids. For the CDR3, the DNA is TGTGCCAGCAGTTCCCCGGGAGATGAGCAGTTCTTC. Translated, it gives CASSSPGDEQFF. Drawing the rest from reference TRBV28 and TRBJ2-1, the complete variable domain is DVKVTQSSRYLVKRTGEKVFLECVQDMDHENMFWYRQDPGLGLRLIYFSYDVKMKEKGDIPEGYSVSREKKERFSLILESASTNQTSMYLCASSSPGDEQFFGPGTRLTVL.

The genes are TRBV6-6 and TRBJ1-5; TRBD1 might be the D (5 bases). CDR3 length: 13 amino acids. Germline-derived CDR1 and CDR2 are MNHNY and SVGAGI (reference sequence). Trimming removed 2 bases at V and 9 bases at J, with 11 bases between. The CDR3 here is CASSYGAAGPQHF. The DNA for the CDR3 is TGTGCCAGCAGTTACGGGGCGGCCGGGCCCCAGCATTTT.

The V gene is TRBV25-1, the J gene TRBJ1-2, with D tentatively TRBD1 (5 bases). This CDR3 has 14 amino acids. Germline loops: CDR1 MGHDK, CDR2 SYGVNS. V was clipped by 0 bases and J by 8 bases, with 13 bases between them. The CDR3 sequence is CASSEYVREGGYTF. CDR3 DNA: TGTGCCAGCAGTGAATATGTCAGGGAGGGGGGCTACACCTTC.

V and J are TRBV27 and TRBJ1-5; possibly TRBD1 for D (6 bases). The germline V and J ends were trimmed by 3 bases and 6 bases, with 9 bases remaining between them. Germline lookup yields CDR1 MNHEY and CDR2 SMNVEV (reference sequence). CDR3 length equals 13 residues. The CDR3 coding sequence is TGTGCCAGCAGTTTCTCCAGGGGTCAGCCCCAGCATTTT. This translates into CASSFSRGQPQHF.

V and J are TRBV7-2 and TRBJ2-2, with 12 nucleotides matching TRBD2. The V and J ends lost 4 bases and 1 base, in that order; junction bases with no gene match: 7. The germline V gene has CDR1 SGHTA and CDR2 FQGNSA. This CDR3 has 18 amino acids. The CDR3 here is CASSWDLLAGGNTGELFF. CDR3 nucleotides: TGTGCCAGCAGCTGGGACTTACTAGCGGGGGGGAACACCGGGGAGCTGTTTTTT.